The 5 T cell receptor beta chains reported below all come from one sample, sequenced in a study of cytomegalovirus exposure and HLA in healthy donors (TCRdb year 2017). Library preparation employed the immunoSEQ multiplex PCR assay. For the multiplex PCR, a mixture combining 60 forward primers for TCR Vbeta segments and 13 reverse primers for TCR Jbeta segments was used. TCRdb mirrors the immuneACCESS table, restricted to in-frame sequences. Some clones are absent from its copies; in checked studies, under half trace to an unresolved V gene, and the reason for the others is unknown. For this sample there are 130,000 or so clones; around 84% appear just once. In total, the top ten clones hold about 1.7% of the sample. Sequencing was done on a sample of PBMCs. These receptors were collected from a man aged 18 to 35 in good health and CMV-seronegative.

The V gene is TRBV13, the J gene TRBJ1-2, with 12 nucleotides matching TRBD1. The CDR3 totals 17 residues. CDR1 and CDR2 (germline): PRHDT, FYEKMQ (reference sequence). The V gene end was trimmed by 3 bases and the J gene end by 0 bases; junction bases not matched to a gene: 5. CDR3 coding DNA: TGTGCCAGCAGCTTGGGGACAGGGGGCCCCGCTAACTATGGCTACACCTTC. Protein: CASSLGTGGPANYGYTF.

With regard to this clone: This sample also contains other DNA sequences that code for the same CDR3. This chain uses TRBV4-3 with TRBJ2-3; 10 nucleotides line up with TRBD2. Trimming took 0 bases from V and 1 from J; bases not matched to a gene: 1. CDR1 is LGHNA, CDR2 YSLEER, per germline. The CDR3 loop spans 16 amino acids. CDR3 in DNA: TGCGCCAGCAGCCAAGATCTAGCGGGGGGCACAGATACGCAGTATTTT. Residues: CASSQDLAGGTDTQYF.

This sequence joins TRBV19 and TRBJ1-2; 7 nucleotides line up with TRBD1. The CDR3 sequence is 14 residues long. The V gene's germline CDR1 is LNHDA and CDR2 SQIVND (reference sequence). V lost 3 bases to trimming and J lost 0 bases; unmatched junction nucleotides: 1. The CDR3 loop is CASSIRGANYGYTF. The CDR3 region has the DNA TGTGCCAGTAGTATCAGGGGGGCTAACTATGGCTACACCTTC.

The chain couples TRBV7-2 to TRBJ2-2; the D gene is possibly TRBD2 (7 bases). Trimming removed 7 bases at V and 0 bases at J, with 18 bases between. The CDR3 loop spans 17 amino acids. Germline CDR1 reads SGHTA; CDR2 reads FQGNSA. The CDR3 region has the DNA TGTGCCAGCACCCGATCTCCGGGGGGCGCGAACACCGGGGAGCTGTTTTTT. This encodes CASTRSPGGANTGELFF.

The DNA for the CDR3 is TGTGCCACCAGCAGGGACAGGGGAGCACCAAATTCACCCCTCCACTTT. Translated, it gives CATSRDRGAPNSPLHF. The J gene is TRBJ1-6, the V gene TRBV15; TRBD1 matches 9 bases. The length of the CDR3 is 16 residues. Germline V gene lookup returns CDR1 LNHNV and CDR2 YYDKDF (reference sequence). The ends lost 3 bases at V and 7 bases at J; junction bases unmatched: 7.